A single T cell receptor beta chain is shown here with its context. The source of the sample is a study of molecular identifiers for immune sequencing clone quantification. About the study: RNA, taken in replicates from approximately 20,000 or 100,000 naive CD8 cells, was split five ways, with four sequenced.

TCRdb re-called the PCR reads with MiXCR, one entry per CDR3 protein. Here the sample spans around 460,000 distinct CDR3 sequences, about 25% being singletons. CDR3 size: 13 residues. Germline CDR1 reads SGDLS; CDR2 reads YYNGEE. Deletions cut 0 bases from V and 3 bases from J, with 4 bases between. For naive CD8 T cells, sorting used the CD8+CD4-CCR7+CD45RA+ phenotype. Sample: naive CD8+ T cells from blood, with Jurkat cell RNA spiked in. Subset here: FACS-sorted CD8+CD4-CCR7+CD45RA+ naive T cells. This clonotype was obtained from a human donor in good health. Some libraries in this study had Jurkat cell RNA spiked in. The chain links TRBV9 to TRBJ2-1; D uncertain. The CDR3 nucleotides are TGTGCCAGCAGCGTAGACTTCTACAATGAGCAGTTCTTC. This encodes CASSVDFYNEQFF. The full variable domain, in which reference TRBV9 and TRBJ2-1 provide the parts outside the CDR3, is DSGVTQTPKHLITATGQRVTLRCSPRSGDLSVYWYQQSLDQGLQFLIQYYNGEERAKGNILERFSAQQFPDLHSELNLSSLELGDSALYFCASSVDFYNEQFFGPGTRLTVL.